This T cell receptor beta chain was captured by sequencing in a study of cytomegalovirus exposure and HLA in healthy donors. Broader study findings: In a later analysis, TCR beta V- and J-gene trimming showed a link to a missense DCLRE1C variant. For most TCR beta V segments, an earlier analysis put the productive rate at about 87% or about 30% of the time.

Primers included in the PCR were 60 Vbeta and 13 Jbeta primers. The assay was immunoSEQ multiplex PCR, and TCRdb's table has in-frame clones only and misses some. Of about 130,000 clones in the sample, over 65% were seen once. CDR3 length: 11 amino acids. The germline CDR1 and CDR2 sequences are LNHNV and YYDKDF (reference sequence). This clone has more than one count but fewer than ten. The target antigen is unknown. The junction shows a germline mismatch at one end, possibly a read error. The rearrangement joins TRBV15 to TRBJ1-5; D might be TRBD1 (5 bases). This clonotype originated in a man aged 18-30 years in good health and CMV-seropositive. Material for sequencing was PBMCs. DNA for the CDR3: TGTGCCACCAGCAGATCGCTACAGGTTTTTTGG. Protein sequence: CATSRSLQVFW.